This passage covers 13 T cell receptor beta chains from one sample sequenced in a study of OX40 agonist ivuxolimab in advanced cancers. Only in-frame clones appear in the TCRdb table, and some are missing; sequencing was by immunoSEQ multiplex PCR. This repertoire shows 99,000 or so clones, roughly 90% found once; its top ten account for around 0.31%. The specimen comprised CD4+ or CD8+ T cells sorted from blood, sampled in a trial of the OX40 agonist ivuxolimab. These receptors all stem from an adult with an advanced solid tumor such as melanoma, head and neck, liver or kidney cancer.

This chain connects TRBV28 to TRBJ2-7; D is unclear. The CDR3 covers 14 residues. Germline-derived CDR1 and CDR2 are MDHEN and SYDVKM. Trimming shortened V by 5 bases and J by 3 bases, and 14 bases separated the two germline ends. The CDR3 reads CASSLQMEIYEQYF. The CDR3 region has the DNA TGTGCCAGCAGTCTCCAGATGGAAATCTACGAGCAGTACTTC.

The sample holds one count of this clone. This chain uses TRBV28 with TRBJ1-1, with 8 bases aligning to TRBD1. In germline, CDR1 is MDHEN, CDR2 SYDVKM. After removal of 6 bases from V and 4 bases from J, the junction contained 4 bases not matched to a gene. CDR3 size: 13 residues. CDR3 DNA sequence: TGTGCCAGCAGGGATACAGGGGGCACTGAAGCTTTCTTT. Its protein is CASRDTGGTEAFF. Using reference TRBV28 and TRBJ1-1 for the parts outside the CDR3, the full variable domain is DVKVTQSSRYLVKRTGEKVFLECVQDMDHENMFWYRQDPGLGLRLIYFSYDVKMKEKGDIPEGYSVSREKKERFSLILESASTNQTSMYLCASRDTGGTEAFFGQGTRLTVV.

The gene calls are TRBV5-4 and TRBJ2-1; D perhaps matches TRBD2 (5 bases). V was cut by 0 bases and J by 10 bases, with 5 bases left in between. This CDR3 is built from 11 residues. CDR1 and CDR2 from the germline V gene are SGHNT and YYREEE (reference sequence). DNA for the CDR3: TGTGCCAGCAGCTTGGGGAGGGAGCAGTTCTTC. Translated: CASSLGREQFF.

This chain connects TRBV28 to TRBJ2-7; D may be TRBD2 (6 bases). This CDR3 is 15 amino acids long. From germline, CDR1 is MDHEN and CDR2 SYDVKM. Trimming removed 4 bases at V and 7 bases at J, with 20 bases between. In DNA form, the CDR3 reads TGTGCCAGCAGTTCTGCCGGGACTGGGCGCCAGGAGCAGTACTTC. Translation gives CASSSAGTGRQEQYF.

This clone was observed once. The CDR3: CASSASGQLNQPQHF. For the CDR3, the DNA is TGTGCCAGCAGTGCCTCCGGACAGCTTAATCAGCCCCAGCATTTT. This chain links TRBV27 with TRBJ1-5; perhaps TRBD1 as D (6 bases). Germline V gives CDR1 MNHEY, CDR2 SMNVEV (reference sequence). V lost 5 bases, J lost 4 bases, and 15 bases lay in between. This CDR3 is 15 amino acids long.

CDR3 protein: CASSLPTDTQYF. The CDR3 DNA sequence: TGTGCCAGCAGCTTACCCACAGATACGCAGTATTTT. The chain is built from TRBV7-2 and TRBJ2-3, with D unclear. V was shortened by 2 bases and J by 2 bases, with 2 bases between the two germline ends. The CDR3 totals 12 residues. Looked up from germline, CDR1 is SGHTA and CDR2 is FQGNSA.

The V and J genes are TRBV29-1 and TRBJ2-1, with 7 bases that match TRBD2. V shed 7 bases, J shed 4 bases, and the junction held 7 bases outside the gene matches. Germline values: CDR1 SQVTM, CDR2 ANQGSEA. The CDR3 loop spans 13 amino acids. The CDR3 loop is CSAAGGLYNEQFF. CDR3 DNA sequence: TGCAGCGCGGCTGGGGGACTATACAATGAGCAGTTCTTC.

This sequence joins TRBV23-1 and TRBJ1-5; 8 positions match TRBD1. TRBV23-1 qualifies as an ORF whose function is uncertain. The CDR3 has 19 residues. J was trimmed by 7 bases and V by 6 bases; bases with no gene match: 23. DNA of the CDR3: TGCGCCAGCAGCCCCACAACGGATCGGGGGACCGACAGGGGCCAGCCCCAGCATTTT. Residues: CASSPTTDRGTDRGQPQHF.

The chain's CDR3 is CASSTGQVYSPLHF. The CDR3 DNA sequence: TGCGCCAGCAGCACCGGACAGGTATATTCACCCCTCCACTTT. The chain uses TRBV5-1 and TRBJ1-6, with 7 bases that match TRBD1. Germline CDR1 reads SGHRS; CDR2 reads YFSETQ. The V and J ends lost 4 bases and 8 bases, in that order; junction bases with no gene match: 6. The CDR3 runs to 14 residues.

The chain joins TRBV4-2 to TRBJ2-7; D is unresolved. Trimming took 0 bases from V and 6 from J, leaving 12 bases between them. Germline CDR1 reads LGHNA; CDR2 reads YNFKEQ. This CDR3 has 14 residues. The DNA of the CDR3 is TGTGCCAGCAGCCAAGAACCCCTTGTGGGCGAGCAGTACTTC. This encodes CASSQEPLVGEQYF.

The gene calls are TRBV29-1 and TRBJ2-1; perhaps TRBD2 as D (7 bases). The V end was cut by 0 bases, the J end by 4 bases, with 16 bases between. This CDR3 has 16 amino acids. Looked up from germline, CDR1 is SQVTM and CDR2 is ANQGSEA. The CDR3 coding sequence is TGCAGCGTTGAAGATGTGGCGGGGGCCTCATACAATGAGCAGTTCTTC. Protein sequence: CSVEDVAGASYNEQFF.

DNA of the CDR3: TGCGCCAGCACCGAGCCCAGGGGGGCCAAAAACATTCAGTACTTC. Translation: CASTEPRGAKNIQYF. The V gene is TRBV10-2, the J gene TRBJ2-4, with 7 bases aligning to TRBD1. Trimming removed 7 bases from V and 1 base from J; junction bases left unmatched: 7. The CDR3 extends over 15 amino acids. Germline V gene lookup returns CDR1 WSHSY and CDR2 SAAADI.

The CDR3 is CASSPYRAEDEKLFF. The CDR3 DNA follows: TGTGCCAGCAGCCCTTACAGGGCAGAGGATGAAAAACTGTTTTTT. The V call is TRBV7-9, the J call TRBJ1-4; a possible D gene is TRBD1 (6 bases). Germline assignment: CDR1 SEHNR and CDR2 FQNEAQ (reference sequence). The CDR3 has 15 amino acids. The V gene lost 5 bases and the J gene lost 6 bases, with 16 bases spanning the gap. The complete variable domain, with remaining parts taken from reference TRBV7-9 and TRBJ1-4, reads DTGVSQNPRHKITKRGQNVTFRCDPISEHNRLYWYRQTLGQGPEFLTYFQNEAQLEKSRLLSDRFSAERPKGSFSTLEIQRTEQGDSAMYLCASSPYRAEDEKLFFGSGTQLSVL.